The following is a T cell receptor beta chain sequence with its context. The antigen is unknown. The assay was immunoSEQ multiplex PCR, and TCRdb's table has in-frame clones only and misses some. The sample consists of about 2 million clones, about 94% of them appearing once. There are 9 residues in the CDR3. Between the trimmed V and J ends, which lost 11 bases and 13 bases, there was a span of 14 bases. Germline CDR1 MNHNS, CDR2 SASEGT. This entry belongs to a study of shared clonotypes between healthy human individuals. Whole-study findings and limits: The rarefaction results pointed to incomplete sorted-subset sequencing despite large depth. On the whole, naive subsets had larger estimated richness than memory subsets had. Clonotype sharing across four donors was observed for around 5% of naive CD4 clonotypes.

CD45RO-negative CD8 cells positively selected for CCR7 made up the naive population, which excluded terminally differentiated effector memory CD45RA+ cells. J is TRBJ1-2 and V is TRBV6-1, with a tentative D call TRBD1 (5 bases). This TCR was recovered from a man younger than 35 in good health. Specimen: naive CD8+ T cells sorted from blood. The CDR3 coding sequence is TGTGCCGGTGGCGGCGGGGGCACCTTC. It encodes CAGGGGGTF.